This T cell receptor beta chain was retrieved from a study of T cell repertoires in cytomegalovirus infection. V lost 8 bases and J 6 bases, leaving 11 bases between the germline ends. Per germline, CDR1 ENHRY and CDR2 SYGVKD. The CDR3 is 12 amino acids. TCRdb ran MiXCR on the reads and lists one entry per CDR3 protein. The table records approximately 630,000 distinct CDR3 sequences, approximately 24% of them present only once. The sample comprised CD8+ T cells from PBMCs. This chain connects TRBV10-3 to TRBJ2-1; D possibly corresponds to TRBD2 (6 bases). This clonotype originated in a human donor in good health (CMV status not recorded). Some clones in this sample may be carry-over from other donors' samples. CDR3 in DNA: TGTGCCATCGGCCGGGACTCCAATGAGCAGTTCTTC. This sequence encodes CAIGRDSNEQFF.